The T cell receptor (beta chain) described here comes from a study of T-cell reconstitution after alpha-beta-depleted transplantation in children. A TCRbeta library incorporating unique molecular identifiers was prepared. MiXCR, run by TCRdb on the PCR reads, gives a single entry per CDR3 protein. The sample holds some 500,000 distinct CDR3 sequences, about 17% seen once. The ends lost 1 base at V and 6 bases at J; junction bases unmatched: 7. This CDR3 comprises 16 residues. In germline, CDR1 is SEHNR, CDR2 FQNEAQ (reference sequence). V is TRBV7-9 and J is TRBJ2-1, with 9 bases matching TRBD1. This clonotype was obtained from a human donor who donated a stem cell graft to a child with acute lymphoblastic leukemia. The input for sequencing was PBMCs from the stem cell graft donor, taken from the stem cell graft. Here the CDR3 DNA reads TGTGCCAGCAGCTTAGTATTGGGACAGGGAATCAATGAGCAGTTCTTC. Its translation: CASSLVLGQGINEQFF.